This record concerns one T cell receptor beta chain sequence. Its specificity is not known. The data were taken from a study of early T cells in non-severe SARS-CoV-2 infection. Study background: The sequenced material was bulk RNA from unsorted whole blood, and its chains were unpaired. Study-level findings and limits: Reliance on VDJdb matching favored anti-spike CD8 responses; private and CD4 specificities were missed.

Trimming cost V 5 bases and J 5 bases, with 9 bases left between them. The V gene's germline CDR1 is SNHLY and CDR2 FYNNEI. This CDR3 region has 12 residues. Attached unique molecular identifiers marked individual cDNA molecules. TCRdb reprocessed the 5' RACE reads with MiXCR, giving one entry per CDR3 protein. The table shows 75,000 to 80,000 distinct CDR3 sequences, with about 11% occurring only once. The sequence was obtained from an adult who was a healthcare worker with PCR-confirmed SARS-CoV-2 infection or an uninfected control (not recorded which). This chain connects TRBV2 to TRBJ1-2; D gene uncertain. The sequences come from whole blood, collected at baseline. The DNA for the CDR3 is TGTGCCAGCAGTCGGACCGGATATGGCTACACCTTC. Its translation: CASSRTGYGYTF.